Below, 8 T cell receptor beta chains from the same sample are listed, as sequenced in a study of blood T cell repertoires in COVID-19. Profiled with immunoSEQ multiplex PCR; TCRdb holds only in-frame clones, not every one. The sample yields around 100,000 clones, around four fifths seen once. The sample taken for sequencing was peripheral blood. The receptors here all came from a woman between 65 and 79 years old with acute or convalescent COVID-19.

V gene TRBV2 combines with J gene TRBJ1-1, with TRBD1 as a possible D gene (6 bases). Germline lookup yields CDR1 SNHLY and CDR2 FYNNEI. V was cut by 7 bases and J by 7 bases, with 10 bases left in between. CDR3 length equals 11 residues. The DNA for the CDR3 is TGTGCCAGCACTCTACAGGGTGAAGCTTTCTTT. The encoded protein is CASTLQGEAFF.

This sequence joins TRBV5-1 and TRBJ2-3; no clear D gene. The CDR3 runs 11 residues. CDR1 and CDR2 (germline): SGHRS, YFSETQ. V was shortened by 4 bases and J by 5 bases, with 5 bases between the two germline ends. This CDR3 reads CASSVQDTQYF. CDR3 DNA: TGCGCCAGCAGCGTTCAAGATACGCAGTATTTT.

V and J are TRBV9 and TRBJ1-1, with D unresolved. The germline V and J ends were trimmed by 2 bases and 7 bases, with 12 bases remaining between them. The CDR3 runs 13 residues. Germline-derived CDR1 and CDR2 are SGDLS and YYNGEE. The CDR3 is CASSVGRVGEAFF. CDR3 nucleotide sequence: TGTGCCAGCAGCGTCGGTCGAGTCGGTGAAGCTTTCTTT.

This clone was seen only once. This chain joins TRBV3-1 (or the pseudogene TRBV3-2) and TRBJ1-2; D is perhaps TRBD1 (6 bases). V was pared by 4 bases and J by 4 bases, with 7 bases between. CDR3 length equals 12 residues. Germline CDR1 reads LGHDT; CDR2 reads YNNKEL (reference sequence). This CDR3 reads CASSPGVYGYTF. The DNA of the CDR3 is TGTGCCAGCAGCCCAGGGGTCTATGGCTACACCTTC.

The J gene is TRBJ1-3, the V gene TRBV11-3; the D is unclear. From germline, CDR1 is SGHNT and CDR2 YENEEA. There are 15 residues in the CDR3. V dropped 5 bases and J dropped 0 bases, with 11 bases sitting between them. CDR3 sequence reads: CASSPSRSSGNTIYF. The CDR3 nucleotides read TGTGCCAGCAGCCCGTCGCGTTCCTCTGGAAACACCATATATTTT.

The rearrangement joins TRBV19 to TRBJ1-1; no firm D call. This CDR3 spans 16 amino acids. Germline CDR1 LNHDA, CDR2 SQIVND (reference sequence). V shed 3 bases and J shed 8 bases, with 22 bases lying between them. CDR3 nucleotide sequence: TGTGCCAGTAGTATCCCACCAGGACGGGGTTTTTCGGAAGCTTTCTTT. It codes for CASSIPPGRGFSEAFF.

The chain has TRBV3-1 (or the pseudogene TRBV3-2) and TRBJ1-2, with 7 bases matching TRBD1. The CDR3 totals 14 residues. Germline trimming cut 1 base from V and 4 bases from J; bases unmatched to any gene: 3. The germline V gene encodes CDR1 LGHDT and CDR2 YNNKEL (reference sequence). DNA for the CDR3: TGTGCCAGCAGCCAAGGACAGGGCCCCTATGGCTACACCTTC. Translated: CASSQGQGPYGYTF.

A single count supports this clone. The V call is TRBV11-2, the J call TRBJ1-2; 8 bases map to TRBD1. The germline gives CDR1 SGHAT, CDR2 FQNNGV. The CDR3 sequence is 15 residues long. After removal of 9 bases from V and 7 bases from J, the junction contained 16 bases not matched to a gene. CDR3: CASTPTRTGQAGYTF. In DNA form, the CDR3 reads TGTGCCAGTACCCCTACCAGGACAGGGCAGGCTGGCTACACCTTC.